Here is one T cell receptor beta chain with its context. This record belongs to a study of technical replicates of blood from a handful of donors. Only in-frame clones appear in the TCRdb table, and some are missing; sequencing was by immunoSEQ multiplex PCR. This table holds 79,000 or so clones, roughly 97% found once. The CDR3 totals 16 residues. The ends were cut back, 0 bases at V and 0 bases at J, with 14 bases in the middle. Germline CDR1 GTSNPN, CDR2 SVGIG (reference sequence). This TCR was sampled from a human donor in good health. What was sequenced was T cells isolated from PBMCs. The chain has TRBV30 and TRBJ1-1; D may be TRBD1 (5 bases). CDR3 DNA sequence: TGTGCCTGGAGTGTAGGGGCGACGGGCATGAACACTGAAGCTTTCTTT. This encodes CAWSVGATGMNTEAFF.